This T cell receptor beta chain was identified during a study of blood T cell repertoires in COVID-19. Background on the study: Sites in the United States, Italy and Spain provided acute and convalescent COVID-19 samples.

CDR3 length: 19 amino acids. CDR1 is ENHRY, CDR2 SYGVKD, per germline. J lost 2 bases, V lost 3 bases, and 12 bases had no gene match. The repertoire was sequenced with immunoSEQ multiplex PCR; TCRdb's copy has only in-frame clones and lacks some. The sample consists of 350,000 or so clones, 88% of them appearing once. The sequence was collected from a woman in her 30s who had been exposed to COVID-19. This chain joins TRBV10-3 and TRBJ2-7; 14 bases are shared with TRBD2. Sequencing input: PBMCs or T cells enriched from blood (not recorded which). The CDR3 loop is CAISELRGLAGAGAYEQYF. The CDR3 region has the DNA TGTGCCATCAGTGAACTCCGGGGACTAGCGGGAGCGGGGGCCTACGAGCAGTACTTC.